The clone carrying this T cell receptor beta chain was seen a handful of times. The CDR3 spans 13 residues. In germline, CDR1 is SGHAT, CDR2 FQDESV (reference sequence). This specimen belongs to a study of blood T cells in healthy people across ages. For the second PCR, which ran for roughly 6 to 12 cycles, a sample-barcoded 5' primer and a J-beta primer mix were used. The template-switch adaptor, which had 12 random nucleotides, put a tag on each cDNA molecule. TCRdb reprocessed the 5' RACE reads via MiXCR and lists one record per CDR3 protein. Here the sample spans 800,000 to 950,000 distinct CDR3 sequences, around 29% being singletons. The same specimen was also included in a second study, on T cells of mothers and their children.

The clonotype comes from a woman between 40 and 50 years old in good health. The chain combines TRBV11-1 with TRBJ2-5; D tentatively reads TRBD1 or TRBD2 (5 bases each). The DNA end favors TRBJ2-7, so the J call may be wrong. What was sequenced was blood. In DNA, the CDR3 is TGTGCCAGCAGCAGGGACCTCTCGGGCGAGCAGTACTTC. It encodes CASSRDLSGEQYF.